This T cell receptor (beta chain) is from a study of T cell repertoires in cytomegalovirus infection. TCRdb processed the reads anew with MiXCR; each CDR3 protein has one entry. The sample gives more than 20,000 distinct CDR3 sequences, roughly 40% of which show up once; 85% to 95% is in the top ten. In the case of this clonotype: The antigen remains unidentified.

The germline V and J ends were trimmed by 5 bases and 6 bases, with 14 bases remaining between them. Germline CDR1 and CDR2: SGHVS and FQNEAQ. CDR3 length: 14 amino acids. This TCR was recovered from a human donor in good health (CMV status not recorded). Some clones in this sample may be carry-over from other donors' samples. Sequencing was performed on CD8+ T cells from cultured PBMCs, taken from culture after CMV antigen stimulation. The rearrangement joins TRBV7-8 to TRBJ1-5; D unresolved. CDR3 protein: CASSTERGVQPQHF. The CDR3 bases are TGTGCCAGCAGCACCGAGCGGGGAGTTCAGCCCCAGCATTTT. The entire variable domain, with the rest obtained from reference TRBV7-8 and TRBJ1-5, is as follows: GAGVSQSPRYKVAKRGQDVALRCDPISGHVSLFWYQQALGQGPEFLTYFQNEAQLDKSGLPSDRFFAERPEGSVSTLKIQRTQQEDSAVYLCASSTERGVQPQHFGDGTRLSIL.